This T cell receptor (beta chain) was sequenced during a study of cytomegalovirus exposure and HLA in healthy donors. Study-level findings and limits: The majority of TCR sequences were rare, yet some public TCRs appeared in many donors. Excluded: some indistinguishable V segments such as TRBV6-2 and TRBV6-3.

Details on this clone: Its antigen is not identified.

In the PCR, 60 Vbeta and 13 Jbeta primers were used. Some clones are missing from TCRdb's copy, which holds only in-frame ones; the method was immunoSEQ multiplex PCR. The repertoire holds 130,000 to 150,000 clones, with around three quarters as singletons. V was pared by 5 bases and J by 6 bases, with 17 bases between. The CDR3 has 14 amino acids. Germline CDR1 and CDR2: MDHEN and SYDVKM. The V and J genes are TRBV28 and TRBJ2-7; D ambiguous. The sequencing input was PBMCs. This TCR was sampled from a man aged 25 to 45 in good health and CMV-seronegative. CDR3 DNA sequence: TGTGCCAGCAGTACCCACAATATCCTCCTCGAGCAGTACTTC. This translates into CASSTHNILLEQYF.